The following is a T cell receptor beta chain sequence with its context. This table comes from immunoSEQ multiplex PCR, and its TCRdb copy is limited to in-frame clones, with some not included. The sample has about 92,000 clones, about 70% seen once. This sample stems from a study of blood T cell repertoires in COVID-19. Whole-study context: PBMCs, B-cell-depleted T cells, or T cells were the source of the cDNA or gDNA that made up the material.

The CDR3 length is 14 residues. From germline, CDR1 is SGHKS and CDR2 YYEKEE (reference sequence). J gave up 1 base and V 4 bases, and 1 base lay outside the gene matches. The clonotype was recovered from a woman aged 55-69 years in a cohort sampled during active or convalescent COVID-19. Sequenced material: peripheral blood. The chain joins TRBV5-5 to TRBJ2-2; 7 nucleotides align to TRBD1. The DNA of the CDR3 is TGTGCCAGCAGCCGACAGGGGAACACCGGGGAGCTGTTTTTT. This encodes CASSRQGNTGELFF.